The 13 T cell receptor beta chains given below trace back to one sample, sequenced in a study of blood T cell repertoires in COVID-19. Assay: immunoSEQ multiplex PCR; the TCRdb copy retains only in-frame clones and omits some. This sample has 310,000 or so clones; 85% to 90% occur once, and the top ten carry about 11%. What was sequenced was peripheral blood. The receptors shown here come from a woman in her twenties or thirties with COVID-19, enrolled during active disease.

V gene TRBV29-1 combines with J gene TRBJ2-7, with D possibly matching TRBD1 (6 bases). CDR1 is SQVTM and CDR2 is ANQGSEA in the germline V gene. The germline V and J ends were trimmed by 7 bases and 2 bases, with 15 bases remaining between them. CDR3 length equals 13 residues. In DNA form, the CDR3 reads TGCAGCGACGGCCGGGACAACACCTACGAGCAGTACTTC. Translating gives CSDGRDNTYEQYF.

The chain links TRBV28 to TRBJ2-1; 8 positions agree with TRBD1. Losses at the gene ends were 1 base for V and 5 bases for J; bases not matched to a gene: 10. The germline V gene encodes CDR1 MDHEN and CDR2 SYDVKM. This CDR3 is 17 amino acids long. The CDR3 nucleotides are TGTGCCAGCAGTTTATTCCCGGGGCAGGGGGCGGACAATGAGCAGTTCTTC. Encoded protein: CASSLFPGQGADNEQFF.

CDR3 region: CATSDIGQGGMEGYTF. The CDR3 DNA sequence: TGTGCCACCAGTGATATCGGACAGGGTGGTATGGAGGGCTACACCTTC. The chain has TRBV24-1 and TRBJ1-2, with TRBD1 matching 8 bases. This CDR3 region has 16 residues. Germline loops: CDR1 KGHDR, CDR2 SFDVKD. V lost 3 bases, J lost 8 bases, and 13 bases stayed unmatched.

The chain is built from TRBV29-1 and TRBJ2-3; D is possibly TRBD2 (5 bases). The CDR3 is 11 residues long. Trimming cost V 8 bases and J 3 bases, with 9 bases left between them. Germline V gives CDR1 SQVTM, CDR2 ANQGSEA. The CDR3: CSLRVTDTQYF. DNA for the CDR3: TGCAGCTTGCGGGTGACAGATACGCAGTATTTT.

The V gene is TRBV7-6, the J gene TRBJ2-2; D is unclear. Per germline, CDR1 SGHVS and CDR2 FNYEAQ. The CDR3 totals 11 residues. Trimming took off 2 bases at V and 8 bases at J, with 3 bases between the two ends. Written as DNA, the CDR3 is TGTGCCAGCAGCTTACAAGGGGAGCTGTTTTTT. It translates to CASSLQGELFF.

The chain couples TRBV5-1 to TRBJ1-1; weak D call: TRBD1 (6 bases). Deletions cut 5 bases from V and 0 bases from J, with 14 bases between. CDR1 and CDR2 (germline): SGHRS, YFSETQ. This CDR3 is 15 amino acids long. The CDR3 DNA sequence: TGCGCCAGCAGTCTAACCCAGGGGATGAACACTGAAGCTTTCTTT. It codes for CASSLTQGMNTEAFF.

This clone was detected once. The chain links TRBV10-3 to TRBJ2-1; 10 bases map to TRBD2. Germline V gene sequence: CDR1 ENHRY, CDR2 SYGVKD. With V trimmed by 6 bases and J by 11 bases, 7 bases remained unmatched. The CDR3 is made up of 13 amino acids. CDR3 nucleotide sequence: TGTGCCATCAGCGGACTAGCGGCAACTCAGCAGTTCTTC. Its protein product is CAISGLAATQQFF.

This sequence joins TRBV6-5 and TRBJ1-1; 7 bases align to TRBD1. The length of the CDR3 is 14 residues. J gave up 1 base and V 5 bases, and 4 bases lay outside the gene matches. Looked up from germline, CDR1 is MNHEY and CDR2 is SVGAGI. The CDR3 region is CASSPRTGNTEAFF. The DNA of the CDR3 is TGTGCCAGCAGTCCCCGGACAGGGAACACTGAAGCTTTCTTT.

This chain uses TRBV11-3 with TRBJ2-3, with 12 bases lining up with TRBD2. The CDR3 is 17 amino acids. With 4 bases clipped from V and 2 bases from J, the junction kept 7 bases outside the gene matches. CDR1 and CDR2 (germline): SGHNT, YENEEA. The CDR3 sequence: CASSSRLAGDPTDTQYF. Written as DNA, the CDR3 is TGTGCCAGCAGCTCGAGACTAGCGGGAGACCCCACAGATACGCAGTATTTT.

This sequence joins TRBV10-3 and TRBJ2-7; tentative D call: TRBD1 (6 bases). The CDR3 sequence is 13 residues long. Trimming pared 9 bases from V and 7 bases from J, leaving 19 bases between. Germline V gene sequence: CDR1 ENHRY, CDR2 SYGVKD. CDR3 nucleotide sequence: TGTGCCATTCATGGGACACCGGAGAGTGAGCAGTACTTC. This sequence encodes CAIHGTPESEQYF.

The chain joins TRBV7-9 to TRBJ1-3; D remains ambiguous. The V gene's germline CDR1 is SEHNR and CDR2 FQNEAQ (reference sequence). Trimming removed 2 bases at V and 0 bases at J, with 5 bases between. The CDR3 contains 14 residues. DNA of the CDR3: TGTGCCAGCAGCTTACAGAACTCTGGAAACACCATATATTTT. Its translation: CASSLQNSGNTIYF.

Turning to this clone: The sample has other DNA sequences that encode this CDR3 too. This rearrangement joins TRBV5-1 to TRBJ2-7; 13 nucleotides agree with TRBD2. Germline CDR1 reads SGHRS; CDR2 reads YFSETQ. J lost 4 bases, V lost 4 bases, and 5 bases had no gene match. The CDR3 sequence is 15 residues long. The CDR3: CASSPGLAGAYEQYF. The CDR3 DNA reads TGCGCCAGCAGCCCCGGACTAGCGGGAGCTTACGAGCAGTACTTC.

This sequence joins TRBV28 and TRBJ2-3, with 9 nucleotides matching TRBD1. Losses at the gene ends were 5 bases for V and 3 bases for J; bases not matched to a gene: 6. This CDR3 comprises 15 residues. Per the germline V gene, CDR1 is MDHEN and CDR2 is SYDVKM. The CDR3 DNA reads TGTGCCAGCAGTCGCCGGGACAGGGATACAGATACGCAGTATTTT. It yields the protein CASSRRDRDTDTQYF.